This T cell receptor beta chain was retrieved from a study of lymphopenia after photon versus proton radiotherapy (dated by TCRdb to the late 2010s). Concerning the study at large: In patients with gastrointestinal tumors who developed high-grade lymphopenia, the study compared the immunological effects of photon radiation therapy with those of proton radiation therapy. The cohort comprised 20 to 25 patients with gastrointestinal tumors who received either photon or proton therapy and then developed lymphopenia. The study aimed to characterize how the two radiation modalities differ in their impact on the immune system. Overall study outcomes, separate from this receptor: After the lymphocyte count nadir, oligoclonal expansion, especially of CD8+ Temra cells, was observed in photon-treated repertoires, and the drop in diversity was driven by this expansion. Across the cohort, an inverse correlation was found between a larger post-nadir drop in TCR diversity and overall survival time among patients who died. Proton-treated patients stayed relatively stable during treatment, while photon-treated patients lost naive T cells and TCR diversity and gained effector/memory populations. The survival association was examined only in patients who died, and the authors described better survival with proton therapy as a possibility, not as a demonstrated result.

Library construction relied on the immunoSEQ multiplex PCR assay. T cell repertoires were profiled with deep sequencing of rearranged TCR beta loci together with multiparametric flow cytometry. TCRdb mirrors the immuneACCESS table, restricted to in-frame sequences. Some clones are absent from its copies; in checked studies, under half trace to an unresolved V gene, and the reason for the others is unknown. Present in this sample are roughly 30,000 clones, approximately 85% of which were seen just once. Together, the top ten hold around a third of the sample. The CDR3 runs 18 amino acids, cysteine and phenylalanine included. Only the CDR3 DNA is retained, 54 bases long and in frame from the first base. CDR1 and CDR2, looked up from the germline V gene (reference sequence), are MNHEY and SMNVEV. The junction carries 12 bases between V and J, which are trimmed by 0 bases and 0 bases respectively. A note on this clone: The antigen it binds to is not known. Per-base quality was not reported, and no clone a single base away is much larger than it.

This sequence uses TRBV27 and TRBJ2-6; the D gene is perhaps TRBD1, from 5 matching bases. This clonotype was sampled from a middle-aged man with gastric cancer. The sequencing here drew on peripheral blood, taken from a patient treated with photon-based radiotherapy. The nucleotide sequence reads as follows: TGTGCCAGCAGTTTATCGGCCAGGGCGAGCTCTGGGGCCAACGTCCTGACTTTC. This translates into CASSLSARASSGANVLTF.